This T cell receptor beta chain was recovered during a study of blood T cell repertoires in COVID-19. Study as a whole: Spain, Italy and the United States supplied samples that represented acute and convalescent COVID-19. Sample material is recorded as cDNA or gDNA derived from T cells, B-cell-depleted T cells, or PBMCs.

V shed 1 base and J shed 4 bases, with 6 bases lying between them. The CDR3 loop spans 13 amino acids. The germline gives CDR1 SGHTA, CDR2 FQGNSA. Authors' analysis steps: Counts of nucleated cells, estimated from reference gene primer amplification, were obtained. The protocol was immunoSEQ multiplex PCR, while the TCRdb copy is restricted to in-frame clones and leaves out a portion. That table is the source of V, J and clone size, and D and trimming were worked out from the DNA. The sample holds under 50,000 clones; around 89% are singletons and the top ten take around a sixth. The chain combines TRBV7-2 with TRBJ2-3; weak D call: TRBD1 (6 bases). The TCR originated in a man between 65 and 85 years old with active COVID-19. The sequenced sample was peripheral blood. The CDR3 sequence is CASSLGQADTQYF. The CDR3 DNA sequence: TGTGCCAGCAGCTTAGGACAGGCAGATACGCAGTATTTT.